The 30 T cell receptor beta chains below all came from one sample that was sequenced in a study of fetal regulatory T cell absence and autoimmunity. Some clones are missing from TCRdb's copy, which holds only in-frame ones; the method was immunoSEQ multiplex PCR. Of about 46,000 clones detected, roughly four fifths appear once; the ten largest clones hold about 0.41%. Sequencing input: cord blood. These receptors all stem from a newborn boy with IPEX syndrome.

CDR3 residues: CASSTANTGELFF. The CDR3 DNA is TGTGCCAGCAGCACCGCGAACACCGGGGAGCTGTTTTTT. V and J are TRBV7-2 and TRBJ2-2; unclear D gene. From germline, CDR1 is SGHTA and CDR2 FQGNSA. CDR3 length: 13 residues. Trimming removed 5 bases at V and 0 bases at J, with 4 bases between.

This rearrangement joins TRBV4-2 to TRBJ2-7, with D possibly matching TRBD2 (5 bases). Trimming shortened V by 2 bases and J by 6 bases, and 20 bases separated the two germline ends. Looked up from germline, CDR1 is LGHNA and CDR2 is YNFKEQ. The CDR3 length is 16 residues. The DNA of the CDR3 is TGTGCCAGCAGCCAACATCTCGGGGTTTATACCCGCGAGCAGTACTTC. Its protein product is CASSQHLGVYTREQYF.

Only one count was recorded for this clone. The chain employs TRBV5-4 and TRBJ2-3; D might be TRBD2 (6 bases). This CDR3 contains 13 residues. Germline CDR1 and CDR2: SGHNT and YYREEE (reference sequence). V was trimmed by 4 bases and J by 0 bases, leaving 6 bases between them. The CDR3 nucleotides are TGTGCCAGCAGCGGGACTAGCACAGATACGCAGTATTTT. Its translation: CASSGTSTDTQYF.

The V call is TRBV5-4, the J call TRBJ2-5, with D possibly matching TRBD2 (6 bases). V dropped 0 bases and J dropped 4 bases, with 10 bases sitting between them. The CDR3 sequence is 14 residues long. Germline CDR1 is SGHNT and CDR2 is YYREEE (reference sequence). The CDR3 coding sequence is TGTGCCAGCAGCTTGGCGGGAGTCGGAGAGACCCAGTACTTC. Translating it yields CASSLAGVGETQYF.

The chain uses TRBV6-1 and TRBJ1-2; a weak D match, TRBD1 (6 bases). Germline V CDR1 and CDR2: MNHNS, SASEGT. The CDR3 totals 12 residues. V lost 7 bases and J 1 base, leaving 7 bases between the germline ends. CDR3 coding DNA: TGTGCCAGCACGGGACATAACTATGGCTACACCTTC. Translating it yields CASTGHNYGYTF.

The chain recombines TRBV6-1 with TRBJ2-5; D may be TRBD2 (7 bases). The CDR3 totals 14 residues. Germline CDR1 and CDR2: MNHNS and SASEGT. Trimming shortened V by 4 bases and J by 9 bases, and 18 bases separated the two germline ends. The CDR3 protein is CASSVGGPSTAQYF. The CDR3 DNA follows: TGTGCCAGCAGTGTGGGGGGGCCCTCGACGGCCCAGTACTTC.

The chain employs TRBV15 and TRBJ1-2, with 11 bases that match TRBD1. CDR1 and CDR2 from the germline V gene are LNHNV and YYDKDF (reference sequence). After removal of 4 bases from V and 4 bases from J, the junction contained 2 bases not matched to a gene. The CDR3 is 14 residues long. CDR3: CATSKGQGVYGYTF. The CDR3 DNA reads TGTGCCACCAGCAAGGGACAGGGGGTCTATGGCTACACCTTC.

In this sample, this clone turned up a few times. This chain joins TRBV5-1 and TRBJ2-2; TRBD1 agrees at 8 bases. V was pared by 6 bases and J by 1 base, with 2 bases of the junction left unmatched. The CDR3 totals 14 residues. Germline loops: CDR1 SGHRS, CDR2 YFSETQ. CDR3 region: CASKGQGNTGELFF. The DNA of the CDR3 is TGCGCCAGCAAAGGACAGGGGAACACCGGGGAGCTGTTTTTT.

The V gene is TRBV12-2, the J gene TRBJ2-2; the table gives TRBD2 as D, unverified against the DNA. TRBV12-2 is listed as a pseudogene. The CDR3 is 16 residues long. The CDR3 is CASRDRRAGVTGELFF. CDR3 sequence (DNA): TGTGCAAGTCGCGATCGGAGAGCGGGAGTGACCGGGGAGCTGTTTTTT.

The chain employs TRBV2 and TRBJ2-7, with TRBD1 matching 10 bases. V trimming: 8 bases; J trimming: 6 bases; junction bases outside the gene matches: 4. This CDR3 is 12 amino acids long. In germline, CDR1 is SNHLY, CDR2 FYNNEI. The CDR3 sequence: CASGTGVGEQYF. The CDR3 coding sequence is TGTGCCAGCGGGACAGGGGTAGGCGAGCAGTACTTC. The full variable domain, its missing parts supplied by reference TRBV2 and TRBJ2-7, is EPEVTQTPSHQVTQMGQEVILRCVPISNHLYFYWYRQILGQKVEFLVSFYNNEISEKSEIFDDQFSVERPDGSNFTLKIRSTKLEDSAMYFCASGTGVGEQYFGPGTRLTVT.

There are a few counts of this clone. The genes are TRBV11-3 and TRBJ2-7, with TRBD2 identical over 8 bases. V shed 5 bases and J 5 bases; nucleotides not matched to a gene: 8. Looked up from germline, CDR1 is SGHNT and CDR2 is YENEEA. CDR3 length equals 14 residues. The CDR3 sequence: CASSAGGAGNEQYF. The CDR3 bases are TGTGCCAGCAGCGCCGGGGGGGCAGGGAACGAGCAGTACTTC.

The rearrangement links TRBV30 to TRBJ1-2; D is undetermined. Trimming removed 0 bases at V and 4 bases at J, with 6 bases between. The CDR3 runs 12 residues. Germline CDR1 is GTSNPN and CDR2 is SVGIG (reference sequence). CDR3 residues: CAWSVNGYGYTF. The CDR3 DNA reads as TGTGCCTGGAGTGTTAACGGCTATGGCTACACCTTC.

The rearrangement links TRBV4-2 to TRBJ2-1; D unclear. CDR1 and CDR2 from the germline V gene are LGHNA and YNFKEQ. The V and J ends lost 0 bases and 7 bases respectively, with 4 bases between them. This CDR3 is built from 12 residues. CDR3 residues: CASSQEGNEQFF. The DNA of the CDR3 is TGTGCCAGCAGCCAAGAGGGAAATGAGCAGTTCTTC.

The rearrangement joins TRBV10-3 to TRBJ2-7; 10 nucleotides match TRBD1. V was pared by 0 bases and J by 6 bases, with 5 bases of the junction left unmatched. CDR1 and CDR2 from the germline V gene are ENHRY and SYGVKD. The CDR3 sequence is 15 residues long. The CDR3 here is CAISESGWTGGEQYF. CDR3 DNA sequence: TGTGCCATCAGTGAGTCTGGCTGGACAGGGGGCGAGCAGTACTTC.

CDR3 coding DNA: TGCGCCAGCAGATTACAGCGGAACGGGAACACCATATATTTT. Translated: CASRLQRNGNTIYF. The chain links TRBV4-1 to TRBJ1-3; D is undetermined. Between the trimmed V and J ends, which lost 6 bases and 7 bases, there was a span of 16 bases. The CDR3 contains 14 residues. Germline lookup yields CDR1 MGHRA and CDR2 YSYEKL.

The CDR3 DNA sequence: TGTGCCAGCAGTGAAGTGGGGCGGAACACTGAAGCTTTCTTT. Its protein product is CASSEVGRNTEAFF. The chain joins TRBV25-1 to TRBJ1-1; D might be TRBD1 (5 bases). Trimming cost V 2 bases and J 1 base, with 8 bases left between them. This CDR3 is built from 14 residues. Per the germline V gene, CDR1 is MGHDK and CDR2 is SYGVNS. The full variable domain, with the rest looked up from reference TRBV25-1 and TRBJ1-1, is EADIYQTPRYLVIGTGKKITLECSQTMGHDKMYWYQQDPGMELHLIHYSYGVNSTEKGDLSSESTVSRIRTEHFPLTLESARPSHTSQYLCASSEVGRNTEAFFGQGTRLTVV.

The V call is TRBV11-2, the J call TRBJ2-1; perhaps TRBD1 as D (6 bases). The CDR3 is made up of 12 amino acids. V was pared by 3 bases and J by 9 bases, with 9 bases between. From germline, CDR1 is SGHAT and CDR2 FQNNGV. The CDR3 protein is CASSFGGPEQFF. Here the CDR3 DNA reads TGTGCCAGCAGCTTTGGGGGCCCTGAGCAGTTCTTC.

The rearrangement uses TRBV6-5 and TRBJ1-2; D not resolved. This CDR3 comprises 14 residues. V lost 6 bases, J lost 4 bases, and 15 bases lay in between. Germline CDR1 is MNHEY and CDR2 is SVGAGI. DNA for the CDR3: TGTGCCAGCAGCACTGGTGGGCCCGCCTATGGCTACACCTTC. Its translation is CASSTGGPAYGYTF.

The V call is TRBV9, the J call TRBJ2-5, with TRBD2 matching 12 bases. The CDR3 totals 19 residues. Trimming cost V 0 bases and J 5 bases; bases outside gene matches: 14. Germline V gene lookup returns CDR1 SGDLS and CDR2 YYNGEE. The CDR3 here is CASSVAKGLAGGPGETQYF. The CDR3 DNA reads as TGTGCCAGCAGCGTAGCTAAGGGGCTAGCGGGGGGGCCAGGGGAGACCCAGTACTTC.

The chain joins TRBV5-1 to TRBJ2-7, with a weak D call TRBD1 (5 bases). Germline V CDR1 and CDR2: SGHRS, YFSETQ. V lost 4 bases to trimming and J lost 5 bases, with 16 bases between them. This CDR3 comprises 14 residues. CDR3 in DNA: TGCGCCAGCAGCCTGGGGCCAGGGATGCACGAGCAGTACTTC. Protein product: CASSLGPGMHEQYF.

This chain joins TRBV5-1 and TRBJ2-3, with 8 bases fitting TRBD2. The CDR3 runs to 15 residues. The ends lost 0 bases at V and 4 bases at J; junction bases unmatched: 4. Germline CDR1 is SGHRS and CDR2 is YFSETQ. The CDR3: CASSLVAGGPDTQYF. The CDR3 DNA sequence: TGCGCCAGCAGCTTGGTGGCGGGGGGCCCAGATACGCAGTATTTT.

The chain joins TRBV2 to TRBJ2-7; 7 nucleotides align to TRBD2. Germline trimming cut 0 bases from V and 0 bases from J; bases unmatched to any gene: 11. CDR1 is SNHLY and CDR2 is FYNNEI in the germline V gene. The CDR3 consists of 18 residues. CDR3 loop: CASSEALRLAPSSYEQYF. The CDR3 DNA is TGTGCCAGCAGTGAAGCGCTTCGACTAGCACCGAGCTCCTACGAGCAGTACTTC.

This clone was counted between two and nine times. The CDR3 DNA sequence: TGTGCCAGCAGCTTGTATGGCGAGAGCGGGCAGTACTTC. This gives the protein CASSLYGESGQYF. The chain joins TRBV5-4 to TRBJ2-7, with D possibly being TRBD2 (5 bases). The V end was cut by 1 base, the J end by 9 bases, with 14 bases between. CDR1 and CDR2 (germline): SGHNT, YYREEE (reference sequence). This CDR3 has 13 amino acids.

V is TRBV11-2 and J is TRBJ2-7; D remains unclear. Germline lookup yields CDR1 SGHAT and CDR2 FQNNGV. The V end was cut by 3 bases, the J end by 4 bases, with 4 bases between. The CDR3 length is 11 residues. CDR3 DNA: TGTGCCAGCAGCTTCCAGTACGAGCAGTACTTC. Its protein product is CASSFQYEQYF.

This clone was recorded once. The chain couples TRBV19 to TRBJ1-5, with TRBD1 identical over 7 bases. The CDR3 is 17 residues long. Germline V gene sequence: CDR1 LNHDA, CDR2 SQIVND (reference sequence). With 5 bases clipped from V and 0 bases from J, the junction kept 10 bases outside the gene matches. The chain's CDR3 is CASSPWTGLYSNQPQHF. The DNA of the CDR3 is TGTGCCAGTAGTCCGTGGACAGGCCTTTATAGCAATCAGCCCCAGCATTTT. The full variable domain, completed using reference TRBV19 and TRBJ1-5, is DGGITQSPKYLFRKEGQNVTLSCEQNLNHDAMYWYRQDPGQGLRLIYYSQIVNDFQKGDIAEGYSVSREKKESFPLTVTSAQKNPTAFYLCASSPWTGLYSNQPQHFGDGTRLSIL.

Comments on this clone: A junction boundary mismatches the germline segment, possibly from a read error. This chain connects TRBV7-2 to TRBJ2-6, with D perhaps TRBD2 (5 bases). The CDR3 runs 12 residues. Looked up from germline, CDR1 is SGHTA and CDR2 is FQGNSA. In DNA form, the CDR3 reads TGTGCCAGCAGCTTAGAGTCAGAGGGCCCCCACTTC. This encodes CASSLESEGPHF. Filled out from reference TRBV7-2 and TRBJ2-6, the complete variable domain reads GAGVSQSPSNKVTEKGKDVELRCDPISGHTALYWYRQSLGQGLEFLIYFQGNSAPDKSGLPSDRFSAERTGGSVSTLTIQRTQQEDSAVYLCASSLESEGPHFGAGSRLTVL.

J is TRBJ2-3 and V is TRBV12-5; D gene uncertain. Trimming took off 2 bases at V and 3 bases at J, with 9 bases between the two ends. CDR3 length: 14 residues. Germline CDR1 reads LGHNT; CDR2 reads FRNRAP. Here the CDR3 reads CASGLKAGTDTQYF. The CDR3 DNA reads TGTGCTAGTGGTTTGAAGGCTGGAACAGATACGCAGTATTTT.

CDR3 sequence (DNA): TGTGCCAGCACCGAGCGGCGGGAGCGGTACAATGAGCAGTTCTTC. Protein product: CASTERRERYNEQFF. This chain connects TRBV6-4 to TRBJ2-1, with TRBD2 matching over 7 bases. The CDR3 is made up of 15 amino acids. Germline V gene sequence: CDR1 MRHNA, CDR2 SNTAGT. The V gene end was trimmed by 7 bases and the J gene end by 4 bases; junction bases not matched to a gene: 10.

This clone was observed a single time. Other nucleotide sequences from this sample produce the same CDR3. The gene calls are TRBV5-1 and TRBJ2-3; D gene uncertain. V was trimmed by 4 bases and J by 0 bases, leaving 9 bases between them. The CDR3 has 14 residues. The germline V gene encodes CDR1 SGHRS and CDR2 YFSETQ. The CDR3 is CASSLEDSTDTQYF. CDR3 bases: TGCGCCAGCAGCCTAGAGGACAGCACAGATACGCAGTATTTT.

Concerning this clone: This same CDR3 is encoded by further DNA sequences in the sample. The chain recombines TRBV5-4 with TRBJ1-4; the D gene is possibly TRBD1 (5 bases). Germline CDR1 and CDR2: SGHNT and YYREEE (reference sequence). The V end was cut by 4 bases, the J end by 8 bases, with 21 bases between. This CDR3 is built from 16 residues. Here the CDR3 DNA reads TGTGCCAGCAGCCCTGGGCAGGGCAGGGTTGGGGAAAAACTGTTTTTT. This codes for CASSPGQGRVGEKLFF.